The 7 T cell receptor beta chains below come from one sample, sequenced in a study of shared clonotypes between healthy human individuals. Terminally differentiated effector memory CD45RA+ cells were excluded by CCR7 positive selection of CD45RO-negative cells. Measured with immunoSEQ multiplex PCR; TCRdb has only the in-frame clones, and not every one. The sample holds about 1,900,000 clones, approximately 94% seen once. Sequencing was done on a sample of naive CD8+ T cells sorted from blood. The receptor set was obtained from a man aged 18 to 29 in good health.

J is TRBJ2-1 and V is TRBV6-6; D unclear. V was cut by 5 bases and J by 7 bases, with 9 bases left in between. The germline V gene encodes CDR1 MNHNY and CDR2 SVGAGI (reference sequence). This CDR3 has 12 residues. The CDR3 protein is CASSPTGNEQFF. CDR3 DNA: TGTGCCAGCAGTCCCACCGGGAATGAGCAGTTCTTC.

The count of this clone is one. The same CDR3 is also encoded by other DNA sequences in this sample. J is TRBJ1-4 and V is TRBV9, with TRBD1 as a possible D gene (5 bases). The CDR3 is 15 residues long. V shed 3 bases and J shed 0 bases, with 9 bases lying between them. Germline values: CDR1 SGDLS, CDR2 YYNGEE. The CDR3 nucleotides read TGTGCCAGCAGCGCTGGGGGGGCAACTAATGAAAAACTGTTTTTT. It codes for CASSAGGATNEKLFF.

To note about this clone: Other nucleotide sequences in the sample specify the same CDR3. The chain has TRBV6-1 and TRBJ1-1; D is unclear. The ends were cut back, 2 bases at V and 6 bases at J, with 7 bases in the middle. CDR3 size: 12 residues. Germline CDR1 reads MNHNS; CDR2 reads SASEGT. The DNA for the CDR3 is TGTGCCAGCAGTGAATCGGGCGCTGAAGCTTTCTTT. Translating gives CASSESGAEAFF.

The chain carries TRBV9 and TRBJ2-3; 10 bases match TRBD2. With V trimmed by 3 bases and J by 6 bases, 13 bases remained unmatched. Per germline, CDR1 SGDLS and CDR2 YYNGEE. The CDR3 consists of 17 residues. The CDR3 DNA follows: TGTGCCAGCAGCGAGCCCCTTTTAGCGGGGGGCAAGGATACGCAGTATTTT. Protein sequence: CASSEPLLAGGKDTQYF.

Comment on this clone: In the same sample, other DNA sequences code for this CDR3. The V and J genes are TRBV6-5 and TRBJ2-2; 7 nucleotides align to TRBD1. CDR3 length: 16 amino acids. The V gene end was trimmed by 3 bases and the J gene end by 3 bases; junction bases not matched to a gene: 7. In germline, CDR1 is MNHEY, CDR2 SVGAGI. The CDR3 DNA follows: TGTGCCAGCAGTTATTCAACAGGGGAATACACCGGGGAGCTGTTTTTT. Its translation: CASSYSTGEYTGELFF.

V usage is TRBV19 and J usage is TRBJ2-1; 11 bases are a match to TRBD2. The germline CDR1 and CDR2 sequences are LNHDA and SQIVND (reference sequence). With 0 bases clipped from V and 2 bases from J, the junction kept 3 bases outside the gene matches. The CDR3 totals 17 residues. The CDR3 protein is CASSIDGTSGAYNEQFF. In DNA form, the CDR3 reads TGTGCCAGTAGTATAGATGGGACTAGCGGAGCCTACAATGAGCAGTTCTTC. Filled out from reference TRBV19 and TRBJ2-1, the complete variable domain reads DGGITQSPKYLFRKEGQNVTLSCEQNLNHDAMYWYRQDPGQGLRLIYYSQIVNDFQKGDIAEGYSVSREKKESFPLTVTSAQKNPTAFYLCASSIDGTSGAYNEQFFGPGTRLTVL.

The rearrangement joins TRBV9 to TRBJ2-1, with 8 bases fitting TRBD2. The V and J ends lost 0 bases and 9 bases, in that order; junction bases with no gene match: 8. This CDR3 region has 15 residues. Germline CDR1 and CDR2: SGDLS and YYNGEE. The CDR3 spells CASSVGVAGFAEQFF. CDR3 bases: TGTGCCAGCAGCGTAGGGGTAGCGGGATTCGCTGAGCAGTTCTTC.